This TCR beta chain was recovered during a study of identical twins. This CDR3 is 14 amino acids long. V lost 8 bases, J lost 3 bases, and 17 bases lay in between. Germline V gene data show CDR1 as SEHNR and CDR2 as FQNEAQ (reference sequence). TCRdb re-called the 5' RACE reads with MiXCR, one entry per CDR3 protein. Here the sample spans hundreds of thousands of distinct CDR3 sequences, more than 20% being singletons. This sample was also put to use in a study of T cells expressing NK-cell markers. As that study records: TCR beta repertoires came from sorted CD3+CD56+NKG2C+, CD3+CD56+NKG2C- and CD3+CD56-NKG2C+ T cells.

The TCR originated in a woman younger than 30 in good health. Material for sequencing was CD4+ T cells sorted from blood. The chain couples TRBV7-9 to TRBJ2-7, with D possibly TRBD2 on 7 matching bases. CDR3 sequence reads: CASGRGGAYYEQYF. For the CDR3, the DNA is TGTGCCAGCGGTAGAGGGGGGGCCTACTACGAGCAGTACTTC.